This T cell receptor beta chain stems from a study of shared clonotypes between healthy human individuals. Study-wide results and caveats: Sequencing depth was a factor that was expected to affect clonotype sharing among donors. Generation probabilities were higher for clonotypes shared across all four sorted-subset donors than for unshared ones.

All the donors were Caucasian adults who lived in Nashville, Tennessee. With respect to this clone: As yet, its antigen is unknown.

Looked up from germline, CDR1 is MDHEN and CDR2 is SYDVKM. This CDR3 is 18 amino acids long. J gave up 6 bases and V 1 base, and 13 bases lay outside the gene matches. Generated by immunoSEQ multiplex PCR, the TCRdb table keeps only in-frame clones and is missing some. The table records 2 million to 2.5 million clones, over 90% of them present only once. The sample was naive CD4+ T cells from PBMCs. Subset here: CD45RA+ positively selected. This chain links TRBV28 with TRBJ2-1; 9 nucleotides agree with TRBD2. The origin of this receptor is a man between 18 and 35 years old in good health. Some clones in this sample may be carry-over from other donors' samples. This CDR3 reads CASSLYYPGTSRSNEQFF. The CDR3, as DNA: TGTGCCAGCAGTTTATATTACCCCGGGACTAGCAGATCCAATGAGCAGTTCTTC. Variable domain in full (rest from reference TRBV28 and TRBJ2-1): DVKVTQSSRYLVKRTGEKVFLECVQDMDHENMFWYRQDPGLGLRLIYFSYDVKMKEKGDIPEGYSVSREKKERFSLILESASTNQTSMYLCASSLYYPGTSRSNEQFFGPGTRLTVL.